These 29 T cell receptor beta chains were sequenced from one sample in a study of blood T cells in healthy people across ages. Together with a sample-barcoded 5' primer, a J-beta primer mix was included in a second PCR lasting roughly 6 to 12 cycles. TCRdb re-called the 5' RACE reads through MiXCR, storing one row per CDR3 protein. The data show about 1 million distinct CDR3 sequences, with 40% to 45% seen just once and approximately 20% held by the top ten. Specimen: blood. All receptors derive from a woman aged 60-75 years in good health.

The V gene is TRBV29-1, the J gene TRBJ2-1; weak D call: TRBD1 (5 bases). V lost 7 bases and J 0 bases, leaving 13 bases between the germline ends. The germline V gene has CDR1 SQVTM and CDR2 ANQGSEA. The CDR3 has 14 amino acids. This chain's CDR3 is CSASDSSSYNEQFF. CDR3 coding DNA: TGCAGCGCCAGCGACAGTAGCTCCTACAATGAGCAGTTCTTC.

This clonotype was seen a handful of times. This chain joins TRBV20-1 and TRBJ2-7, with a tentative D call TRBD1 (6 bases). Trimming left V 0 bases short and J 4 bases short, with 19 bases between. The length of the CDR3 is 16 residues. Germline CDR1 reads DFQATT; CDR2 reads SNEGSKA (reference sequence). CDR3 DNA sequence: TGCAGTGCTAGAGATCTAGGGGGAGACACTCTGTACGAGCAGTACTTC. Protein: CSARDLGGDTLYEQYF.

J is TRBJ1-2 and V is TRBV29-1; the D gene is possibly TRBD1 (5 bases). CDR1 is SQVTM and CDR2 is ANQGSEA in the germline V gene. The CDR3 sequence is 12 residues long. Trimming took 5 bases from V and 8 from J, leaving 15 bases between them. CDR3 residues: CSVSGTALGYTF. The CDR3 DNA follows: TGCAGCGTTTCCGGGACGGCTTTGGGCTACACCTTC.

This chain connects TRBV10-3 to TRBJ2-7, with 8 bases lining up with TRBD2. Trimming took 11 bases from V and 0 from J; bases not matched to a gene: 6. Germline V gene lookup returns CDR1 ENHRY and CDR2 SYGVKD. The CDR3 has 13 residues. DNA of the CDR3: TGTGCCTCACTTAGCGGGGACTCCTACGAGCAGTACTTC. Amino acids: CASLSGDSYEQYF.

The chain couples TRBV7-2 to TRBJ2-7; a weak D match, TRBD2 (5 bases). Germline V lookup: CDR1 SGHTA, CDR2 FQGNSA. Trimming took off 5 bases at V and 0 bases at J, with 14 bases between the two ends. The CDR3 totals 15 residues. The CDR3 protein is CASSTSFGNSYEQYF. CDR3 DNA: TGTGCCAGCAGCACCTCATTCGGGAACTCCTACGAGCAGTACTTC.

The rearrangement uses TRBV6-5 and TRBJ2-2; 10 nucleotides agree with TRBD2. Losses at the gene ends were 2 bases for V and 7 bases for J; bases not matched to a gene: 7. The CDR3 has 16 residues. Germline assignment: CDR1 MNHEY and CDR2 SVGAGI. CDR3 sequence (DNA): TGTGCCAGCAGTTACGTTCTAGCGGGAGTTGACGGGGAGCTGTTTTTT. It specifies CASSYVLAGVDGELFF.

Only a few counts were recorded for this clonotype. The V call is TRBV9, the J call TRBJ2-3; possibly TRBD2 for D (5 bases). The CDR3 sequence is 16 residues long. The ends were cut back, 0 bases at V and 0 bases at J, with 11 bases in the middle. Germline V CDR1 and CDR2: SGDLS, YYNGEE. As DNA, the CDR3 is TGTGCCAGCAGCGTAGCGGGAAAGGGAAGCACAGATACGCAGTATTTT. Its protein is CASSVAGKGSTDTQYF.

The rearrangement joins TRBV5-6 to TRBJ2-7; perhaps TRBD1 as D (6 bases). CDR1 and CDR2 from the germline V gene are SGHDT and YYEEEE. The CDR3 loop spans 16 amino acids. The V end lost 2 bases, the J end lost 7 bases, and 22 bases lay between the germline ends. The CDR3 coding sequence is TGTGCCAGCAGCTTACTGGACAGCCCCCAACACGATGAGCAGTACTTC. This codes for CASSLLDSPQHDEQYF.

DNA of the CDR3: TGTGCCTGGAGTGTACAGGGACTAGCGGGGGGGTACAATGAGCAGTTCTTC. The encoded protein is CAWSVQGLAGGYNEQFF. The chain uses TRBV30 and TRBJ2-1; 16 nucleotides match TRBD2. The germline V gene has CDR1 GTSNPN and CDR2 SVGIG (reference sequence). This CDR3 is 17 amino acids long. With V trimmed by 0 bases and J by 4 bases, 3 bases remained unmatched.

This clonotype has just a few counts. The chain links TRBV10-3 to TRBJ2-3, with TRBD1 as a possible D gene (5 bases). Trimming left V 3 bases short and J 0 bases short, with 10 bases between. Germline CDR1 is ENHRY and CDR2 is SYGVKD. CDR3 length: 15 amino acids. CDR3 DNA sequence: TGTGCCATCAGTGACCTGACAGAAAGCACAGATACGCAGTATTTT. This sequence encodes CAISDLTESTDTQYF.

The V and J genes are TRBV6-6 and TRBJ2-7, with 7 bases aligning to TRBD1. The length of the CDR3 is 13 residues. Germline CDR1 reads MNHNY; CDR2 reads SVGAGI (reference sequence). V was clipped by 6 bases and J by 5 bases; unmatched bases: 7. As DNA, the CDR3 is TGTGCCAGCAGCAAAACAGGGGCCCACGAGCAGTACTTC. Its protein product is CASSKTGAHEQYF.

The rearrangement links TRBV4-1 to TRBJ2-7; D may be TRBD1 (6 bases). V lost 2 bases, J lost 2 bases, and 13 bases lay in between. This CDR3 has 15 amino acids. The V gene's germline CDR1 is MGHRA and CDR2 YSYEKL. CDR3 sequence: CASSQRTGSPYEQYF. The CDR3 bases are TGCGCCAGCAGCCAACGAACAGGGTCCCCCTACGAGCAGTACTTC.

The count of this clonotype is one. The rearrangement joins TRBV29-1 to TRBJ2-7, with 8 bases lining up with TRBD1. With V trimmed by 7 bases and J by 0 bases, 20 bases remained unmatched. Per the germline V gene, CDR1 is SQVTM and CDR2 is ANQGSEA. CDR3 length: 18 amino acids. CDR3: CSAGGGTGQRGSSYEQYF. The CDR3 nucleotides are TGCAGCGCTGGGGGCGGGACAGGACAACGTGGGAGCTCCTACGAGCAGTACTTC.

This clonotype was seen once. The chain is built from TRBV2 and TRBJ2-1; D gene unclear. Trimming cost V 7 bases and J 3 bases, with 7 bases left between them. CDR3 length: 12 residues. The germline V gene encodes CDR1 SNHLY and CDR2 FYNNEI. CDR3 sequence: CASTVIYNEQFF. The DNA for the CDR3 is TGTGCCAGCACGGTAATCTACAATGAGCAGTTCTTC.

This sequence joins TRBV6-2 or TRBV6-3 and TRBJ2-3; 8 nucleotides match TRBD2. Germline V gene sequence: CDR1 MNHEY, CDR2 SVGEGT. V gave up 0 bases and J gave up 2 bases; unmatched junction bases: 16. The CDR3 runs 20 residues. CDR3 in amino acids: CASSYSRDGRASLPTDTQYF. CDR3 DNA: TGTGCCAGCAGTTACTCGCGTGACGGGAGGGCCTCGCTACCCACAGATACGCAGTATTTT.

The chain recombines TRBV10-1 with TRBJ1-6; D may be TRBD1 (6 bases). This CDR3 spans 13 amino acids. CDR1 is WNHNN and CDR2 is SYGVQD in the germline V gene (reference sequence). V was shortened by 6 bases and J by 7 bases, with 10 bases between the two germline ends. The CDR3 sequence: CASSGQLNSPLHF. The CDR3 coding sequence is TGCGCCAGCAGCGGACAGTTAAATTCACCCCTCCACTTT.

The chain joins TRBV12-3 or TRBV12-4 to TRBJ2-5; D remains unclear. V was cut by 2 bases and J by 9 bases, with 13 bases left in between. The CDR3 extends over 13 amino acids. CDR3 DNA: TGTGCCAGCAGTTTATTAGAGTCGGCGGCCCAGTACTTC. This encodes CASSLLESAAQYF.

The chain is built from TRBV28 and TRBJ1-5, with D unresolved. Germline V gene sequence: CDR1 MDHEN, CDR2 SYDVKM. The CDR3 consists of 13 residues. V was pared by 7 bases and J by 4 bases, with 11 bases between. The CDR3 protein is CASIHAANQPQHF. CDR3 in DNA: TGTGCCAGCATTCACGCAGCGAATCAGCCCCAGCATTTT. Based on the CDR3 plus reference TRBV28 and TRBJ1-5, the full variable domain is DVKVTQSSRYLVKRTGEKVFLECVQDMDHENMFWYRQDPGLGLRLIYFSYDVKMKEKGDIPEGYSVSREKKERFSLILESASTNQTSMYLCASIHAANQPQHFGDGTRLSIL.

The genes are TRBV12-3 or TRBV12-4 and TRBJ2-7; D gene uncertain. Between the trimmed V and J ends, which lost 3 bases and 6 bases, there was a span of 15 bases. The CDR3 sequence is 14 residues long. CDR3 region: CASSFRSTAIEQYF. The CDR3 region has the DNA TGTGCCAGCAGTTTCAGGAGTACAGCTATCGAGCAGTACTTC.

In its sample, this clonotype was seen many times. The chain carries TRBV29-1 and TRBJ1-2; D call uncertain. Deletions cut 1 base from V and 8 bases from J, with 8 bases between. Germline V gene lookup returns CDR1 SQVTM and CDR2 ANQGSEA. The CDR3 is 11 amino acids. The CDR3 nucleotides are TGCAGCGTTGAAGGCAGAGAAGGCTACACCTTC. Protein sequence: CSVEGREGYTF.

The chain carries TRBV5-1 and TRBJ2-5; TRBD1 matches at 9 bases. With 2 bases clipped from V and 5 bases from J, the junction kept 10 bases outside the gene matches. This CDR3 spans 16 amino acids. In germline, CDR1 is SGHRS, CDR2 YFSETQ. The CDR3 loop is CASSLSGQGPGETQYF. The CDR3 region has the DNA TGCGCCAGCAGCTTATCAGGACAGGGGCCCGGGGAGACCCAGTACTTC.

V is TRBV12-3 or TRBV12-4 and J is TRBJ1-6; TRBD1 might be the D (6 bases). With 3 bases removed from V and 8 bases from J, the gap between germline ends came to 23 bases. This CDR3 has 18 residues. The chain's CDR3 is CASSFYSGGTGVHSPLHF. The CDR3, as DNA: TGTGCCAGCAGTTTCTATTCGGGGGGCACGGGGGTTCATTCACCCCTCCACTTT.

Comments on this clonotype: One end of the junction varies from germline; a read error may be responsible. The chain couples TRBV11-2 to TRBJ1-4; D is unresolved. The CDR3 contains 16 residues. The V gene's germline CDR1 is SGHAT and CDR2 FQNNGV. CDR3 nucleotide sequence: TGTGCTAGCAGCTTAGATGTAATGGCCCATAATGAAAAACTGTTTTTT. Translated, it gives CASSLDVMAHNEKLFF.

The chain links TRBV6-5 to TRBJ2-7, with D perhaps being TRBD1 or TRBD2 (5 bases each). Germline V CDR1 and CDR2: MNHEY, SVGAGI. This CDR3 is 13 amino acids long. The V gene lost 7 bases and the J gene lost 4 bases, with 14 bases spanning the gap. Written as DNA, the CDR3 is TGTGCCAGCACCCTAGCCTGGGGGTACGAGCAGTACTTC. This codes for CASTLAWGYEQYF.

The J gene is TRBJ2-1, the V gene TRBV7-2; 14 bases are shared with TRBD2. Unmatched junction bases numbered 13, after V lost 5 bases and J lost 4 bases. The CDR3 is 19 amino acids. Per germline, CDR1 SGHTA and CDR2 FQGNSA. CDR3 region: CASSHTLTSGRAKYNEQFF. The CDR3 DNA is TGTGCCAGCAGCCATACTTTGACTAGCGGGAGGGCGAAGTACAATGAGCAGTTCTTC.

This clonotype was counted ten times or more. The chain employs TRBV5-1 and TRBJ2-5, with 8 positions matching TRBD1. The CDR3 length is 14 residues. Germline lookup yields CDR1 SGHRS and CDR2 YFSETQ. The V gene end was trimmed by 3 bases and the J gene end by 5 bases; junction bases not matched to a gene: 6. CDR3 sequence reads: CASSSGQGRETQYF. CDR3 in DNA: TGCGCCAGCAGCTCCGGACAGGGTAGGGAGACCCAGTACTTC. Together with reference TRBV5-1 and TRBJ2-5, the CDR3 gives the full variable domain: KAGVTQTPRYLIKTRGQQVTLSCSPISGHRSVSWYQQTPGQGLQFLFEYFSETQRNKGNFPGRFSGRQFSNSRSEMNVSTLELGDSALYLCASSSGQGRETQYFGPGTRLLVL.

The chain's CDR3 is CASSLNGAEETQYF. DNA of the CDR3: TGTGCCAGCAGCTTAAATGGAGCGGAAGAGACCCAGTACTTC. The chain is built from TRBV7-2 and TRBJ2-5; D perhaps matches TRBD2 (5 bases). CDR3 size: 14 residues. V lost 2 bases, J lost 3 bases, and 10 bases lay in between. CDR1 is SGHTA and CDR2 is FQGNSA in the germline V gene. The full variable domain, rest sourced from reference TRBV7-2 and TRBJ2-5, is GAGVSQSPSNKVTEKGKDVELRCDPISGHTALYWYRQSLGQGLEFLIYFQGNSAPDKSGLPSDRFSAERTGGSVSTLTIQRTQQEDSAVYLCASSLNGAEETQYFGPGTRLLVL.

The J gene is TRBJ2-5, the V gene TRBV6-6; the D call may be TRBD1 or TRBD2 (5 bases each). Germline CDR1 reads MNHNY; CDR2 reads SVGAGI (reference sequence). Trimming left V 6 bases short and J 2 bases short, with 16 bases between. This CDR3 contains 15 residues. This CDR3 is CASRLGPGMQETQYF. In DNA form, the CDR3 reads TGTGCCAGCAGATTGGGACCAGGAATGCAAGAGACCCAGTACTTC.

Notes on this clonotype: A clone one base away is much larger, so this may be a read error. The CDR3 protein is CASSLGVTDEQYF. CDR3 in DNA: TGTGCCAGCAGCTTAGGAGTTACCGACGAGCAGTACTTC. V usage is TRBV7-2 and J usage is TRBJ2-4; the D is unclear. Gene TRBJ2-7 matches the end of the DNA better, so the J call may be wrong. Looked up from germline, CDR1 is SGHTA and CDR2 is FQGNSA. CDR3 length equals 13 residues.